This section outlines one T cell receptor (beta chain) sequence together with its context. Its cognate antigen is unknown. Generated by immunoSEQ multiplex PCR, the TCRdb table keeps only in-frame clones and is missing some. Among 150,000 to 200,000 clones listed, 86% were seen once. Germline assignment: CDR1 SGHNT and CDR2 YYREEE (reference sequence). J gave up 8 bases and V 0 bases, and 10 bases lay outside the gene matches. This CDR3 is built from 16 residues. The sample belongs to a study of cytomegalovirus exposure and HLA in healthy donors. Across the study: A later analysis reported the same platform for the 95 to 150 validation repertoires and the roughly 700 first-cohort repertoires.

Whole-study findings and limits: Most TCR sequences were seen very rarely across donors, but some public TCRs occurred in many. Among TCR beta chains, those listed as cytomegalovirus-associated numbered about 160. Through in vitro validation, a few CMV-associated chains were shown to be specific for CMV antigens.

The material sequenced was PBMCs. The receptor's source is a woman under 30 in good health and CMV-seronegative. The V and J genes are TRBV5-4 and TRBJ2-3; 9 bases agree with TRBD1. The DNA of the CDR3 is TGTGCCAGCAGCTTGGGGGGGACAGGGAGGTTTGGTACGCAGTATTTT. It is translated as CASSLGGTGRFGTQYF.